This TCR beta chain originates from a study of human T cells and chemical hapten exposure. The time point was: pre-sensitization, week 0. Treatment described: therapeutic diphenylcyclopropenone sensitization with weekly scalp DPC. TCRdb re-analysed the RACE reads in MiXCR, keeping a single row per CDR3 protein. The table has about 380,000 distinct CDR3 sequences, approximately 5% seen once. The sequencing here drew on whole blood, taken in connection with sensitization to the hapten diphenylcyclopropenone (DPC). This clonotype was obtained from a woman aged 45 to 65 with alopecia areata. Some clones in this sample may be carry-over from other donors' samples.

The chain's CDR3 is CASVGPSTDTQYF. The CDR3 DNA reads TGCGCCAGCGTCGGGCCCAGCACAGATACGCAGTATTTT. The chain combines TRBV5-1 with TRBJ2-3, with D hard to call. Germline loops: CDR1 SGHRS, CDR2 YFSETQ. V lost 7 bases and J lost 0, with 9 bases in between. The CDR3 loop spans 13 amino acids.